Below, 16 T cell receptor beta chains from the same sample are listed, as sequenced in a study of graft-versus-host responses after intestinal transplantation. Sequenced by immunoSEQ multiplex PCR; TCRdb stores in-frame clones only, minus some. Of about 150,000 clones detected, around 90% appear once; the ten largest clones hold about 0.19%. For these receptors, no antigen is known. The specimen comprised unstimulated CD4+ T cells sorted from spleen or lymph node cells, sampled before intestinal transplant. Receptors originate from a human donor who received an intestinal transplant.

This clone was seen just once. This chain joins TRBV11-1 and TRBJ1-3; the D is unclear. CDR3 length equals 14 residues. Trimming pared 4 bases from V and 0 bases from J, leaving 7 bases between. Germline V gene data show CDR1 as SGHAT and CDR2 as FQDESV (reference sequence). The CDR3 protein is CASSSRLSGNTIYF. For the CDR3, the DNA is TGTGCCAGCAGCTCGCGGCTCTCTGGAAACACCATATATTTT.

The rearrangement uses TRBV7-8 and TRBJ2-7; 7 bases align to TRBD2. V shed 3 bases and J 3 bases; nucleotides not matched to a gene: 26. CDR1 and CDR2 (germline): SGHVS, FQNEAQ. This CDR3 region has 21 residues. This chain's CDR3 is CASSFPRLERDLPQQFYEQYF. The CDR3 DNA reads TGTGCCAGCAGCTTTCCCCGACTCGAGCGGGATCTACCCCAACAATTCTACGAGCAGTACTTC.

The V gene is TRBV19, the J gene TRBJ1-1, with D hard to call. From germline, CDR1 is LNHDA and CDR2 SQIVND (reference sequence). V dropped 7 bases and J dropped 1 base, with 10 bases sitting between them. The CDR3 covers 13 residues. CDR3 sequence: CASIPHRNTEAFF. Here the CDR3 DNA reads TGTGCCAGTATCCCCCACAGGAACACTGAAGCTTTCTTT.

This chain joins TRBV19 and TRBJ1-4; 8 bases align to TRBD1. Germline V lookup: CDR1 LNHDA, CDR2 SQIVND (reference sequence). V was pared by 7 bases and J by 10 bases, with 5 bases of the junction left unmatched. The CDR3 contains 12 residues. In DNA, the CDR3 is TGTGCCAGTAAACTCGGACAGGGAAAACTGTTTTTT. This sequence encodes CASKLGQGKLFF.

The CDR3 DNA sequence: TGTGCCAGCAGACCCGGGGGGGACCCAGGAGAAAAACTGTTTTTT. As protein: CASRPGGDPGEKLFF. This sequence joins TRBV7-2 and TRBJ1-4; a weak D match, TRBD1 (5 bases). Deletions cut 6 bases from V and 8 bases from J, with 19 bases between. Per germline, CDR1 SGHTA and CDR2 FQGNSA. This CDR3 is 15 amino acids long.

This clone was seen just once. The rearrangement links TRBV4-1 to TRBJ2-7; D call uncertain. The V and J ends lost 4 bases and 0 bases respectively, with 10 bases between them. Germline V gene sequence: CDR1 MGHRA, CDR2 YSYEKL. The CDR3 has 14 amino acids. The CDR3 DNA sequence: TGCGCCAGCAGCCGGCTTGGCCTCTCCTACGAGCAGTACTTC. Encoded protein: CASSRLGLSYEQYF.

The chain joins TRBV27 to TRBJ2-2; D is perhaps TRBD1 (7 bases). The CDR3 runs to 18 residues. Per the germline V gene, CDR1 is MNHEY and CDR2 is SMNVEV (reference sequence). Trimming removed 3 bases from V and 3 bases from J, with 20 bases in between. The CDR3 sequence is CASSLRAFRGVYTGELFF. CDR3 nucleotides: TGTGCCAGCAGTTTGCGTGCCTTCAGGGGGGTTTACACCGGGGAGCTGTTTTTT.

The chain couples TRBV7-2 to TRBJ2-7; 7 nucleotides agree with TRBD1. Germline loops: CDR1 SGHTA, CDR2 FQGNSA. J gave up 4 bases and V 5 bases, and 14 bases lay outside the gene matches. This CDR3 has 16 amino acids. CDR3 loop: CASSPRTGRAPYEQYF. The CDR3, as DNA: TGTGCCAGCAGCCCACGGACAGGAAGGGCCCCTTACGAGCAGTACTTC. Combining the CDR3 with reference TRBV7-2 and TRBJ2-7 gives the whole variable domain GAGVSQSPSNKVTEKGKDVELRCDPISGHTALYWYRQSLGQGLEFLIYFQGNSAPDKSGLPSDRFSAERTGGSVSTLTIQRTQQEDSAVYLCASSPRTGRAPYEQYFGPGTRLTVT.

The count of this clone is one. The chain links TRBV9 to TRBJ2-1; 10 bases map to TRBD2. Losses at the gene ends were 2 bases for V and 9 bases for J; bases not matched to a gene: 11. The germline V gene has CDR1 SGDLS and CDR2 YYNGEE. The CDR3 is made up of 16 amino acids. The CDR3 DNA reads as TGTGCCAGCAGCGTTTCTAGCGGGAGTAATCCCACTGAGCAGTTCTTC. As protein: CASSVSSGSNPTEQFF.

This clone has just a few counts. The CDR3 loop reads CASSVDPAGGKNTEAFF. In DNA, the CDR3 is TGTGCCAGCAGCGTAGACCCAGCGGGTGGCAAGAACACTGAAGCTTTCTTT. The chain recombines TRBV9 with TRBJ1-1; D is unclear. Germline V gene data show CDR1 as SGDLS and CDR2 as YYNGEE. This CDR3 is 17 amino acids long. The V end was cut by 0 bases, the J end by 1 base, with 16 bases between.

The chain joins TRBV5-1 to TRBJ2-5, with a weak D call TRBD1 (6 bases). The V end was cut by 4 bases, the J end by 2 bases, with 30 bases between. This CDR3 comprises 20 residues. The germline V gene has CDR1 SGHRS and CDR2 YFSETQ. The CDR3 DNA sequence: TGCGCCAGCAGCGTCTCCCTCCCTGGACGGTTCGGGACAACGCAAGAGACCCAGTACTTC. As protein: CASSVSLPGRFGTTQETQYF.

A remark on this clone: The same CDR3 arises from other DNA sequences in this sample as well. The rearrangement joins TRBV27 to TRBJ2-5, with TRBD2 as a possible D gene (6 bases). V was trimmed by 3 bases and J by 5 bases, leaving 10 bases between them. Germline V gene data show CDR1 as MNHEY and CDR2 as SMNVEV (reference sequence). CDR3 size: 13 residues. Here the CDR3 reads CASSLRGRETQYF. The CDR3 region has the DNA TGTGCCAGCAGTTTGCGGGGTCGGGAGACCCAGTACTTC.

The rearrangement links TRBV29-1 to TRBJ2-5; 7 bases line up with TRBD1. CDR1 is SQVTM, CDR2 ANQGSEA, per germline. The CDR3 spans 15 residues. With V trimmed by 6 bases and J by 1 base, 11 bases remained unmatched. For the CDR3, the DNA is TGCAGCGTAGAGGGAGCGGCAGGGGGCCAAGAGACCCAGTACTTC. It is translated as CSVEGAAGGQETQYF.

The chain uses TRBV19 and TRBJ2-7; TRBD1 is a possible D gene (6 bases). The CDR3 runs 13 residues. Trimming pared 6 bases from V and 3 bases from J, leaving 12 bases between. Germline CDR1 LNHDA, CDR2 SQIVND (reference sequence). The DNA of the CDR3 is TGTGCCAGTAGAGTTAGAGGGGGCTACGAGCAGTACTTC. Its protein product is CASRVRGGYEQYF.

The chain recombines TRBV5-1 with TRBJ2-3; 11 nucleotides agree with TRBD2. There are 15 residues in the CDR3. Germline CDR1 is SGHRS and CDR2 is YFSETQ. V lost 6 bases to trimming and J lost 4 bases; unmatched junction nucleotides: 7. The CDR3 loop is CASTGLAGRPDTQYF. The CDR3 DNA is TGCGCCAGCACCGGACTAGCGGGCAGGCCAGATACGCAGTATTTT. Looking up the rest from reference TRBV5-1 and TRBJ2-3 gives the full variable domain: KAGVTQTPRYLIKTRGQQVTLSCSPISGHRSVSWYQQTPGQGLQFLFEYFSETQRNKGNFPGRFSGRQFSNSRSEMNVSTLELGDSALYLCASTGLAGRPDTQYFGPGTRLTVL.

This rearrangement joins TRBV6-5 to TRBJ2-6; no firm D call. The V and J ends lost 5 bases and 3 bases respectively, with 2 bases between them. The germline CDR1 and CDR2 sequences are MNHEY and SVGAGI. The CDR3 is 12 amino acids. The CDR3 protein is CASSVGANVLTF. For the CDR3, the DNA is TGTGCCAGCAGTGTTGGGGCCAACGTCCTGACTTTC.